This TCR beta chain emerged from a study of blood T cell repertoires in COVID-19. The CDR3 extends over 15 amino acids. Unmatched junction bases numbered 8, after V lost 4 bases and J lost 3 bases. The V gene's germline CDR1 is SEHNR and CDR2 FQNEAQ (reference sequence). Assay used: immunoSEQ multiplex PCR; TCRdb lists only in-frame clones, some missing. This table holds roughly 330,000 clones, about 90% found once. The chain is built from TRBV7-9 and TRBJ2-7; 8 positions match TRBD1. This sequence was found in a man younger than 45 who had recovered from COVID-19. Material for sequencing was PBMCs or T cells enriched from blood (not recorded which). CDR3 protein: CASSSPRTGNYEQYF. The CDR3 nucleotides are TGTGCCAGCAGCTCCCCGCGGACAGGGAACTACGAGCAGTACTTC. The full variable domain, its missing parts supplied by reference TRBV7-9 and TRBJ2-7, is DTGVSQNPRHKITKRGQNVTFRCDPISEHNRLYWYRQTLGQGPEFLTYFQNEAQLEKSRLLSDRFSAERPKGSFSTLEIQRTEQGDSAMYLCASSSPRTGNYEQYFGPGTRLTVT.